This T cell receptor beta chain was captured in a study of shared clonotypes between healthy human individuals. At deep level, the assay was performed. This table comes from immunoSEQ multiplex PCR, and its TCRdb copy is limited to in-frame clones, with some not included. Altogether fewer than 1.6 million clones are present, approximately 98.5% being singletons, with the ten largest covering 0.36%. CDR1 SGHAT and CDR2 FQNNGV come from the germline V gene. This CDR3 spans 17 amino acids. V trimming: 4 bases; J trimming: 2 bases; junction bases outside the gene matches: 10. General study points: About 5% of naive CD4 clonotypes were shared across a handful of donors.

On this clone: Its antigen is not identified.

The donors were adults (healthy and HIV-negative) with no recent acute infections or vaccinations. This sequence originates from a man aged 30 to 45 in good health. The sequenced sample consisted of naive CD4+ T cells sorted from blood. Subset defined: CD45RA+ positively selected. The genes are TRBV11-2 and TRBJ2-7; 11 bases line up with TRBD1. Here the CDR3 reads CASSSSNPGQGAYEQYF. The CDR3 DNA reads as TGTGCCAGCAGCTCCTCGAATCCGGGACAGGGGGCCTACGAGCAGTACTTC.